This TCR beta chain was sequenced in a study of preoperative IRX-2 immunotherapy in early breast cancer. Clones were sequenced by immunoSEQ multiplex PCR, and TCRdb holds only the in-frame ones, with some missing. The data contain roughly 93,000 clones, 70% to 90% of them singletons. Stated treatment: preoperative locoregional IRX-2 cytokine immunotherapy. The clonotype originates from a human donor with breast cancer. The sequences come from tumor tissue, collected after IRX-2 immunotherapy.

The DNA of the CDR3 is TGTGCCAGTACCACTAGCGGGTTTTGGTACAATGAGCAGTTCTTC. Translated: CASTTSGFWYNEQFF. The V call is TRBV19, the J call TRBJ2-1, with TRBD2 identical over 9 bases. The CDR3 has 15 residues. The V segment lost 7 bases and the J segment 4 bases; nucleotides outside the gene matches: 8. The germline CDR1 and CDR2 sequences are LNHDA and SQIVND (reference sequence).